These T cell receptor beta chains were read from a single sample in a study of T cell changes during pregnancy in multiple sclerosis. Clones were sequenced by immunoSEQ multiplex PCR, and TCRdb holds only the in-frame ones, with some missing. The sample holds approximately 90,000 clones; around 92% are singletons and the top ten take 1.5% to 2%. The source material was peripheral blood, sampled after pregnancy. All receptors derive from a female donor in good health, enrolled as a control in a pregnancy study. CDR3s include the opening cysteine and the closing phenylalanine or tryptophan. Each record gives: CDR3 protein, V gene, J gene.

CASSFDRSSPLHF	TRBV5-6	TRBJ1-6
CASSVTSYEQYF	TRBV7-9	TRBJ2-7
CASSFADGELFF	TRBV7-9	TRBJ2-2
CASSPMQGGTANTGELFF	TRBV18	TRBJ2-2
CASSQSSGTYTDTQYF	TRBV7-2	TRBJ2-3
CASSLASPNEQFF	TRBV7-9	TRBJ2-1
CASTPPPTSGAIWPYEQYF	TRBV7-9	TRBJ2-7
CASSDRDRSTDTQYF	TRBV6-1	TRBJ2-3
CASSLGTPNKQFF	TRBV19	TRBJ2-1
CASSIAEHRELFF	TRBV19	TRBJ2-2
CASSLRTAYGYTF	TRBV5-6	TRBJ1-2
CASSYAGDSSYEQYF	TRBV6-5	TRBJ2-7
CASSRVSGNTEAFF	TRBV18	TRBJ1-1
CASSQGGSYGYTF	TRBV4-1	TRBJ1-2
CASRVGLAKNIQYF	TRBV6-6	TRBJ2-4
CASSREMVYGYTF	TRBV30	TRBJ1-2
CASSFGTHTGELFF	TRBV5-4	TRBJ2-2
CASSQTSRGTGELFF	TRBV4-3	TRBJ2-2
CASSNSQPTGTDTQYF	TRBV5-5	TRBJ2-3